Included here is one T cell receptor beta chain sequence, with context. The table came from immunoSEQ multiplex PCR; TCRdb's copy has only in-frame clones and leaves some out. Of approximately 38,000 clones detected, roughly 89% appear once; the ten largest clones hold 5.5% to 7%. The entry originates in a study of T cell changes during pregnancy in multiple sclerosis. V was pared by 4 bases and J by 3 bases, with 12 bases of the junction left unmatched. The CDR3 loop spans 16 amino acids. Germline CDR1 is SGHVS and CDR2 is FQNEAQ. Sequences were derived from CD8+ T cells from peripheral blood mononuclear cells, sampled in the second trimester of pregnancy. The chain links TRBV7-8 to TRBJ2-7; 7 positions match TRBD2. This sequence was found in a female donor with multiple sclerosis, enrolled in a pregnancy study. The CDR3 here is CASSSGPRTRHYEQYF. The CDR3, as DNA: TGTGCCAGCAGCTCCGGCCCCCGGACTAGACACTACGAGCAGTACTTC.